This entry lists 19 T cell receptor beta chains sequenced from one sample in a study of response to subunit inactivated influenza vaccine (dated by TCRdb to the late 2010s). Receptor libraries were prepared by RT-PCR. TCRdb names Illumina HiSeq 2500 as the instrument used. The public reads were run again by TCRdb, first through fastp at Q25 and then through MiXCR, and only productive beta chains were kept. Every entry covers one CDR3 protein and lists the most common genes and DNA from its rows. Within this sample are about 310,000 distinct CDR3 sequences, with about 20% of them counted one time only. The ten largest make up 10% of the sample. The sequencing used PBMCs from blood, collected about 19 months after vaccination. These receptor sequences come from a man between 50 and 70 years old who received an inactivated influenza vaccine. Donor details come from another sample of the same person, matched by shared clones.

The chain recombines TRBV20-1 with TRBJ2-1; D ambiguous. V gave up 0 bases and J gave up 0 bases, with 15 bases separating them. The CDR3 runs 17 residues. Germline V gives CDR1 DFQATT, CDR2 SNEGSKA (reference sequence). DNA of the CDR3: TGCAGTGCTAGAGATAGGCTAGGGCGGAGCTCCTACAATGAGCAGTTCTTC. This gives the protein CSARDRLGRSSYNEQFF.

In this sample, this clonotype turned up many times. This rearrangement joins TRBV20-1 to TRBJ1-5; a weak D match, TRBD1 (6 bases). The germline V gene encodes CDR1 DFQATT and CDR2 SNEGSKA (reference sequence). The CDR3 contains 16 residues. Trimming removed 6 bases at V and 0 bases at J, with 18 bases between. CDR3 in amino acids: CSARTGQTNSNQPQHF. CDR3 bases: TGCAGTGCCCGAACTGGACAGACTAATAGCAATCAGCCCCAGCATTTT.

There are a few counts of this clonotype. This chain links TRBV4-1 with TRBJ1-1; D is ambiguous. The V end was cut by 3 bases, the J end by 10 bases, with 24 bases between. Germline loops: CDR1 MGHRA, CDR2 YSYEKL. This CDR3 has 16 residues. The CDR3 protein is CASSHPKGDNSGGAFF. The CDR3 DNA sequence: TGCGCCAGCAGCCACCCAAAAGGAGACAACTCCGGCGGAGCTTTCTTT.

This clonotype was counted at least ten times. This chain connects TRBV19 to TRBJ1-2; D unclear. V was trimmed by 6 bases and J by 2 bases, leaving 13 bases between them. The CDR3 is 14 amino acids. In germline, CDR1 is LNHDA, CDR2 SQIVND (reference sequence). CDR3 in amino acids: CASSLSGGNYGYTF. In DNA form, the CDR3 reads TGTGCCAGTAGCCTTAGCGGTGGCAACTATGGCTACACCTTC.

The chain employs TRBV5-4 and TRBJ1-2, with 8 bases matching TRBD1. V was clipped by 5 bases and J by 10 bases; unmatched bases: 13. The CDR3 runs 14 residues. Germline V gene sequence: CDR1 SGHNT, CDR2 YYREEE (reference sequence). In DNA form, the CDR3 reads TGTGCCAGCAGTCCCTCGGACAGGGATAGGGCCTACACCTTC. Translating gives CASSPSDRDRAYTF. The full variable domain, in which reference TRBV5-4 and TRBJ1-2 provide the parts outside the CDR3, is ETGVTQSPTHLIKTRGQQVTLRCSSQSGHNTVSWYQQALGQGPQFIFQYYREEENGRGNFPPRFSGLQFPNYSSELNVNALELDDSALYLCASSPSDRDRAYTFGSGTRLTVV.

Only a few counts were recorded for this clonotype. V and J are TRBV7-2 and TRBJ1-1, with D perhaps matching TRBD1 (6 bases). Looked up from germline, CDR1 is SGHTA and CDR2 is FQGNSA. The CDR3 loop spans 15 amino acids. V lost 3 bases and J lost 6, with 17 bases in between. The CDR3 reads CASSFHRVPPAEAFF. The CDR3 DNA sequence: TGTGCCAGCAGCTTCCACAGGGTACCACCGGCTGAAGCTTTCTTT.

This chain uses TRBV10-1 with TRBJ1-1; the D gene is possibly TRBD1 (5 bases). This CDR3 is 14 amino acids long. Per germline, CDR1 WNHNN and CDR2 SYGVQD (reference sequence). The V and J ends lost 0 bases and 1 base respectively, with 6 bases between them. Here the CDR3 DNA reads TGCGCCAGCAGTGAGTCTACAGGGAACACTGAAGCTTTCTTT. Translated: CASSESTGNTEAFF.

J is TRBJ2-7 and V is TRBV7-2, with 8 bases fitting TRBD2. CDR1 is SGHTA, CDR2 FQGNSA, per germline. V was clipped by 0 bases and J by 3 bases; unmatched bases: 4. The CDR3 loop spans 15 amino acids. Here the CDR3 reads CASSLASAGDYEQYF. As DNA, the CDR3 is TGTGCCAGCAGCTTAGCGTCAGCGGGGGACTACGAGCAGTACTTC.

This clonotype has just a few counts. The chain has TRBV20-1 and TRBJ1-2, with D possibly TRBD1 on 5 matching bases. The CDR3 runs 17 residues. The germline CDR1 and CDR2 sequences are DFQATT and SNEGSKA (reference sequence). Trimming took 5 bases from V and 0 from J, leaving 22 bases between them. CDR3 coding DNA: TGCAGTGCTCCGGACCTAAAATCAGGGCGGGCTAACTATGGCTACACCTTC. Its translation: CSAPDLKSGRANYGYTF.

This clonotype appeared many times. The rearrangement links TRBV4-2 to TRBJ1-5; D remains ambiguous. Germline CDR1 reads LGHNA; CDR2 reads YNFKEQ. Trimming left V 4 bases short and J 3 bases short, with 7 bases between. The CDR3 length is 13 residues. The CDR3 protein is CASSPGLNQPQHF. The DNA of the CDR3 is TGTGCCAGCAGCCCCGGCCTCAATCAGCCCCAGCATTTT.

J is TRBJ2-6 and V is TRBV4-1; D is unclear. The CDR3 contains 16 residues. Trimming removed 3 bases at V and 0 bases at J, with 9 bases between. The germline gives CDR1 MGHRA, CDR2 YSYEKL. CDR3 DNA sequence: TGCGCCAGCAGCCACTATAAGGGCTCTGGGGCCAACGTCCTGACTTTC. Amino acid sequence: CASSHYKGSGANVLTF.

This clonotype was found many times. This chain connects TRBV29-1 to TRBJ1-1, with a possible D match to TRBD1 (6 bases). The V end was cut by 0 bases, the J end by 0 bases, with 23 bases between. This CDR3 has 19 residues. Germline V lookup: CDR1 SQVTM, CDR2 ANQGSEA. CDR3 nucleotide sequence: TGCAGCGTTGAAGATCTGATATCGAGTAGAGGGGACATGAACACTGAAGCTTTCTTT. Translating gives CSVEDLISSRGDMNTEAFF.

Ten or more counts support this clonotype. The V and J genes are TRBV7-2 and TRBJ1-3; 8 nucleotides align to TRBD1. Looked up from germline, CDR1 is SGHTA and CDR2 is FQGNSA. V shed 5 bases, J shed 2 bases, and the junction held 5 bases outside the gene matches. The CDR3 extends over 15 amino acids. CDR3 region: CASSRTGGAGNTIYF. In DNA form, the CDR3 reads TGTGCCAGCAGCCGAACAGGGGGAGCTGGAAACACCATATATTTT.

This chain uses TRBV7-2 with TRBJ1-5; D is uncertain. CDR3 size: 17 residues. Germline V CDR1 and CDR2: SGHTA, FQGNSA. The V and J ends lost 1 base and 0 bases respectively, with 13 bases between them. DNA of the CDR3: TGTGCCAGCAGCTTAGGGGCCAGACCATATAGCAATCAGCCCCAGCATTTT. Encoded protein: CASSLGARPYSNQPQHF. The full variable domain, completed using reference TRBV7-2 and TRBJ1-5, is GAGVSQSPSNKVTEKGKDVELRCDPISGHTALYWYRQSLGQGLEFLIYFQGNSAPDKSGLPSDRFSAERTGGSVSTLTIQRTQQEDSAVYLCASSLGARPYSNQPQHFGDGTRLSIL.

The V call is TRBV30, the J call TRBJ2-1; D is unclear. CDR3 length equals 14 residues. With 4 bases removed from V and 1 base from J, the gap between germline ends came to 11 bases. From germline, CDR1 is GTSNPN and CDR2 SVGIG (reference sequence). The CDR3 DNA sequence: TGTGCCTGGAATCGCCGGAGTTCCTACAATGAGCAGTTCTTC. This codes for CAWNRRSSYNEQFF.

The chain couples TRBV20-1 to TRBJ1-6; tentative D call: TRBD1 (5 bases). V dropped 0 bases and J dropped 8 bases, with 11 bases sitting between them. Germline CDR1 DFQATT, CDR2 SNEGSKA (reference sequence). There are 14 residues in the CDR3. CDR3 sequence reads: CSARDWGTYSPLHF. DNA for the CDR3: TGCAGTGCTAGAGATTGGGGGACTTATTCACCCCTCCACTTT.

This clonotype was recorded a few times. J is TRBJ1-1 and V is TRBV6-2 or TRBV6-3; D remains ambiguous. The germline CDR1 and CDR2 sequences are MNHEY and SVGEGT. The CDR3 covers 15 residues. The germline V and J ends were trimmed by 3 bases and 0 bases, with 11 bases remaining between them. DNA of the CDR3: TGTGCCAGCAGTTATGGACTCAACATGAACACTGAAGCTTTCTTT. It yields the protein CASSYGLNMNTEAFF.

The rearrangement links TRBV6-2 or TRBV6-3 to TRBJ1-1; 9 nucleotides line up with TRBD1. Germline V gene lookup returns CDR1 MNHEY and CDR2 SVGEGT. Trimming at V came to 7 bases and at J to 4 bases, leaving 7 bases not matched to a gene. This CDR3 has 14 amino acids. CDR3 region: CASIRTGVSTEAFF. CDR3 nucleotides: TGTGCCAGCATCCGGACAGGGGTAAGCACTGAAGCTTTCTTT.

A few counts support this clonotype. The chain uses TRBV5-1 and TRBJ2-1, with D tentatively TRBD2 (6 bases). Germline V gene sequence: CDR1 SGHRS, CDR2 YFSETQ. V lost 6 bases, J lost 7 bases, and 14 bases lay in between. CDR3 length: 13 amino acids. In DNA form, the CDR3 reads TGCGCCAGCAACCCGTCCGGGGGAAATGAGCAGTTCTTC. Translated, it gives CASNPSGGNEQFF.